This T cell receptor beta chain was sequenced for a study of OX40 agonist ivuxolimab in advanced cancers. Study-level background: Ivuxolimab, an agonist antibody against OX40 (CD134), was given to patients. In three patients, partial responses were observed, one with hepatocellular carcinoma and two with cutaneous melanoma. Findings and limits, study-wide: Antigen specificity remained undetermined for the expanded peripheral T cells.

This clone was counted once. Its antigen remains unknown. TCRdb keeps only in-frame clones here, not all; method: immunoSEQ multiplex PCR. The table includes around 50,000 clones, about 89% detected once. The specimen comprised CD4+ or CD8+ T cells sorted from blood, sampled in a trial of the OX40 agonist ivuxolimab. The sequence was collected from an adult with an advanced solid tumor such as melanoma, head and neck, liver or kidney cancer.

CDR3 loop: CASRDRGAPGNTIYF. The CDR3 DNA is TGTGCCAGCAGGGACCGGGGGGCTCCTGGAAACACCATATATTTT. V usage is TRBV6-6 and J usage is TRBJ1-3; maybe TRBD1 (6 bases). V lost 6 bases, J lost 2 bases, and 14 bases lay in between. Germline loops: CDR1 MNHNY, CDR2 SVGAGI (reference sequence). This CDR3 has 15 residues.